Listed below are T cell receptor beta chains from one sample, sequenced in a study of human T cells and chemical hapten exposure. TCRdb re-called the RACE reads with MiXCR, one entry per CDR3 protein. Among roughly 34,000 distinct CDR3 sequences listed, around 6.4% were seen once. Specimen: whole blood, collected in connection with sensitization to the hapten diphenylcyclopropenone (DPC). These receptors were obtained from a woman in her thirties with alopecia areata. Some clones in this sample may be carry-over from other donors' samples. CDR3s include the opening cysteine and the closing phenylalanine or tryptophan. Each record gives: D gene, V gene, J gene, CDR3 protein. The D gene is left open where the match is weak.

>NA|TRBV29-1|TRBJ2-7
CSVDSGVSSYEQYF
>NA|TRBV12-3/TRBV12-4|TRBJ1-1
CASSLIRTGQIF
>TRBD1|TRBV12-3/TRBV12-4|TRBJ1-6
CASSPGDRADNSPLHF
>TRBD1|TRBV4-1|TRBJ1-2
CASSQGAGTEVNYGYTF
>NA|TRBV5-5|TRBJ2-2
CASSSEALNTGELFF
>TRBD1|TRBV6-1|TRBJ1-1
CASSEGTGGTEAFF
>TRBD1|TRBV13|TRBJ1-2
CASSLVSGTGYGYTF
>TRBD1|TRBV11-2|TRBJ2-1
CASSRPGTGGNEQFF
>NA|TRBV6-5|TRBJ2-2
CATSGHSSVGSTGELFF
>NA|TRBV4-2|TRBJ1-2
CASSQGGQGGYGYTF
>NA|TRBV12-3/TRBV12-4|TRBJ2-3
CASSLYRADTQYF
>TRBD2|TRBV4-3|TRBJ2-1
CASSQGLAGEDEQFF
>NA|TRBV28|TRBJ2-4
CASSSPYRGGDKNIQYF
>NA|TRBV6-5|TRBJ2-7
CASSYSGAPYEQYF
>NA|TRBV4-3|TRBJ2-7
CASSQDPQGGPYEQYF
>NA|TRBV4-3|TRBJ1-5
CASSQEITVTQPQHF
>NA|TRBV28|TRBJ1-5
CASSLRGQPQHF
>NA|TRBV29-1|TRBJ1-5
CSVGAGIGQPQHF
>NA|TRBV11-2|TRBJ2-1
CASSLGFDEQFF
>NA|TRBV5-4|TRBJ1-1
CASSFGFQGYTEAFF
>NA|TRBV7-3|TRBJ2-3
CASSPGDHTQYF
>TRBD1|TRBV4-3|TRBJ1-4
CASSQEYRGPNEKLFF
>TRBD1|TRBV3-1|TRBJ1-4
CASSQDSGTAYEKLFF
>NA|TRBV5-1|TRBJ2-1
CASSTDIPSYNKQFF
>TRBD2|TRBV7-9|TRBJ2-3
CASSYHGLEIDTQYF
>TRBD2|TRBV18|TRBJ2-1
CASSPPSGVNNEQFF